Presented here are 18 T cell receptor beta chains from one specimen sequenced in a study of blood T cells in healthy people across ages. Primers used in a second PCR of about 6 to 12 cycles were a sample-barcoded 5' primer and a J-beta primer mix. TCRdb used MiXCR to reprocess the 5' RACE reads, holding one entry per CDR3 protein. The sample records hundreds of thousands of distinct CDR3 sequences, roughly 35% being singletons. Sequencing used blood. The receptors come from a man aged 18-30 years in good health.

The rearrangement joins TRBV10-3 to TRBJ2-3; D gene unclear. Germline V gives CDR1 ENHRY, CDR2 SYGVKD. V was clipped by 3 bases and J by 0 bases, with 10 bases between them. The CDR3 extends over 15 amino acids. This chain's CDR3 is CAISDHTASTDTQYF. The CDR3 nucleotides are TGTGCCATCAGTGATCACACCGCCAGCACAGATACGCAGTATTTT.

The V and J genes are TRBV9 and TRBJ2-1, with a weak D call TRBD2 (5 bases). The V gene lost 0 bases and the J gene lost 6 bases, with 16 bases spanning the gap. Germline values: CDR1 SGDLS, CDR2 YYNGEE. CDR3 length: 16 amino acids. Here the CDR3 reads CASSVGGAASFNEQFF. DNA for the CDR3: TGTGCCAGCAGCGTAGGAGGAGCGGCGTCTTTCAATGAGCAGTTCTTC.

This rearrangement joins TRBV6-4 to TRBJ2-4, with D perhaps matching TRBD2 (5 bases). V lost 0 bases and J lost 13, with 22 bases in between. The germline V gene has CDR1 MRHNA and CDR2 SNTAGT. CDR3 length: 16 amino acids. CDR3 in DNA: TGTGCCAGCAGTGACTCGGTACTAGGGTCTGAGAATGAGCAGTACTTC. It is translated as CASSDSVLGSENEQYF.

This clonotype has ten or more counts. The chain uses TRBV6-5 and TRBJ2-3; a weak D match, TRBD1 (5 bases). Trimming took off 5 bases at V and 5 bases at J, with 11 bases between the two ends. CDR1 is MNHEY, CDR2 SVGAGI, per germline. The length of the CDR3 is 13 residues. CDR3 DNA sequence: TGTGCCAGCAGTCGTCAGACAGTAGATACGCAGTATTTT. Residues: CASSRQTVDTQYF.

V is TRBV5-1 and J is TRBJ2-3; perhaps TRBD1 as D (5 bases). V lost 5 bases, J lost 4 bases, and 14 bases lay in between. Germline V gives CDR1 SGHRS, CDR2 YFSETQ. CDR3 size: 14 residues. The CDR3 DNA reads as TGCGCCAGCAGGACGGTCGCAGGGCCAGATACGCAGTATTTT. It codes for CASRTVAGPDTQYF.

The chain joins TRBV3-1 to TRBJ2-4; D call uncertain. Trimming took 1 base from V and 4 from J, leaving 17 bases between them. Germline assignment: CDR1 LGHDT and CDR2 YNNKEL (reference sequence). CDR3 size: 17 residues. CDR3 in amino acids: CASSQGHSILGKNIQYF. The DNA for the CDR3 is TGTGCCAGCAGCCAAGGGCATAGTATCTTGGGGAAAAACATTCAGTACTTC.

The genes are TRBV7-2 and TRBJ1-1; D is unclear. In germline, CDR1 is SGHTA, CDR2 FQGNSA. CDR3 length: 11 residues. V lost 5 bases and J 11 bases, leaving 12 bases between the germline ends. The CDR3 protein is CASSRGYMAFF. CDR3 DNA sequence: TGTGCCAGCAGCCGCGGTTATATGGCTTTCTTT.

This clonotype was found many times. The chain is built from TRBV10-3 and TRBJ2-3, with D perhaps matching TRBD1 or TRBD2 (5 bases each). Trimming pared 9 bases from V and 3 bases from J, leaving 22 bases between. This CDR3 contains 16 residues. CDR1 is ENHRY, CDR2 SYGVKD, per germline. The CDR3 here is CAIHNVQDGGTDTQYF. CDR3 in DNA: TGTGCCATACACAACGTACAGGACGGAGGTACAGATACGCAGTATTTT.

This clonotype was seen a few times. CDR3 amino acids: CASSLGGQTTEAFF. DNA of the CDR3: TGCGCCAGCAGCTTGGGGGGCCAGACCACTGAAGCTTTCTTT. The rearrangement uses TRBV5-1 and TRBJ1-1; possible D gene TRBD1, 5 bases. V shed 0 bases and J shed 4 bases, with 10 bases lying between them. This CDR3 has 14 residues. Germline loops: CDR1 SGHRS, CDR2 YFSETQ.

This clonotype was counted between two and nine times. This sequence joins TRBV5-1 and TRBJ2-1, with D hard to call. The CDR3 sequence is 15 residues long. Germline values: CDR1 SGHRS, CDR2 YFSETQ. V was trimmed by 0 bases and J by 3 bases, leaving 10 bases between them. This chain's CDR3 is CASSLVAVDYNEQFF. The DNA for the CDR3 is TGCGCCAGCAGCTTGGTGGCGGTGGACTACAATGAGCAGTTCTTC.

The genes are TRBV11-2 and TRBJ1-2, with 8 bases lining up with TRBD1. This CDR3 spans 13 amino acids. Germline V gene lookup returns CDR1 SGHAT and CDR2 FQNNGV. V gave up 5 bases and J gave up 12 bases; unmatched junction bases: 11. CDR3 sequence (DNA): TGTGCCAGCAGCCTCTCGACAGGGGAGGCCGACACCTTC. Residues: CASSLSTGEADTF.

This chain joins TRBV7-2 and TRBJ1-5, with TRBD1 as a possible D gene (5 bases). The CDR3 consists of 14 residues. Germline CDR1 is SGHTA and CDR2 is FQGNSA. V was clipped by 2 bases and J by 10 bases, with 15 bases between them. The CDR3 region has the DNA TGTGCCAGCAGCTTAAGGGACCCAGGATCCCCCCAGCATTTT. This codes for CASSLRDPGSPQHF.

This rearrangement joins TRBV4-3 to TRBJ2-7; D not certain. The V and J ends lost 1 base and 2 bases respectively, with 15 bases between them. The CDR3 loop spans 16 amino acids. From germline, CDR1 is LGHNA and CDR2 YSLEER. CDR3 DNA: TGCGCCAGCAGCCAAGCTGGTAGGGTTCCCACCTACGAGCAGTACTTC. Protein: CASSQAGRVPTYEQYF.

The chain links TRBV7-8 to TRBJ2-1; TRBD1 or TRBD2 may be the D gene (6 bases each). The CDR3 is made up of 14 amino acids. Germline lookup yields CDR1 SGHVS and CDR2 FQNEAQ. The V and J ends lost 5 bases and 13 bases respectively, with 21 bases between them. CDR3 region: CASSIGGFRETQFF. The CDR3 bases are TGTGCCAGCAGCATAGGGGGGTTCCGGGAGACCCAGTTCTTC.

The chain has TRBV12-3 or TRBV12-4 and TRBJ2-7; tentatively, D is TRBD2 (6 bases). V lost 3 bases to trimming and J lost 8 bases, with 11 bases between them. The CDR3 is made up of 12 amino acids. CDR3: CASSFYRGKQYF. The CDR3 nucleotides read TGTGCCAGCAGTTTTTATCGGGGGAAGCAGTACTTC.

As concerns this clonotype: An end of the junction does not agree with germline; a read error may underlie this. The gene calls are TRBV5-1 and TRBJ2-6, with D possibly being TRBD2 (6 bases). The CDR3 sequence is 17 residues long. The V gene's germline CDR1 is SGHRS and CDR2 YFSETQ. Here the CDR3 DNA reads TGTGCCAGCAGCTTGGGGGGACTGTTTTTGGAGGCCAACGTCCTGACTTTC. It encodes CASSLGGLFLEANVLTF.

This sequence joins TRBV14 and TRBJ1-1, with D possibly matching TRBD1 (5 bases). Germline V gene sequence: CDR1 SGHDN, CDR2 FVKESK. The CDR3 totals 15 residues. Trimming removed 0 bases at V and 1 base at J, with 9 bases between. Here the CDR3 reads CASSQDTGTNTEAFF. For the CDR3, the DNA is TGTGCCAGCAGCCAAGATACCGGGACGAACACTGAAGCTTTCTTT. Full variable domain (rest looked up from reference TRBV14 and TRBJ1-1): EAGVTQFPSHSVIEKGQTVTLRCDPISGHDNLYWYRRVMGKEIKFLLHFVKESKQDESGMPNNRFLAERTGGTYSTLKVQPAELEDSGVYFCASSQDTGTNTEAFFGQGTRLTVV.

The rearrangement joins TRBV5-1 to TRBJ1-4; D unclear. The CDR3 loop spans 16 amino acids. V shed 0 bases and J shed 0 bases, with 9 bases lying between them. Germline V gene lookup returns CDR1 SGHRS and CDR2 YFSETQ. The CDR3 loop is CASSLEASPTNEKLFF. CDR3 sequence (DNA): TGCGCCAGCAGCTTGGAGGCATCCCCAACTAATGAAAAACTGTTTTTT.